A selection of T cell receptor beta chains follows, all from one sample in a study of blood T cell repertoires in COVID-19. Profiled with immunoSEQ multiplex PCR; TCRdb holds only in-frame clones, not every one. This sample has 300,000 to 400,000 clones, with around 90% found just once. Source material: peripheral blood. The source of these receptors is a woman aged 25 to 39 with COVID-19, enrolled during active disease. Each CDR3 is given with its conserved first and last residue. The D gene is left open where the match is weak. Size values are once, few and many counts, or a class for expanded clones, and some rows have none.

J gene,clone size,V gene,D gene,CDR3 DNA,CDR3 protein
TRBJ1-1,-,TRBV15,-,TGTGCCACCAGCAGAGTCGAGTTTACTGAAGCTTTCTTT,CATSRVEFTEAFF
TRBJ2-1,-,TRBV6-1,TRBD2,TGTGCCAGCAGTGAATGGGTAGCGGGAGTCCACAATGAGCAGTTCTTC,CASSEWVAGVHNEQFF
TRBJ2-7,-,TRBV27,-,TGTGCCAGCAGTTTATCCCTACCAACCGGGACAAAAAAAGACGAGCAGTACTTC,CASSLSLPTGTKKDEQYF
TRBJ2-1,-,TRBV24-1,TRBD2,TGTGCCACCAGTGCGGCTAGCGGGAGTCCCCTCAATAAGCAGTTCTTC,CATSAASGSPLNKQFF
TRBJ2-6,-,TRBV7-3,-,TGTGCCAGCAGCTCGAACAGGGCTGGGGCCAACGTCCTGACTTTC,CASSSNRAGANVLTF
TRBJ1-4,-,TRBV12-5,TRBD1,TGTGCTAGTTACAGGGGGGGGAATGAAAAACTGTTTTTT,CASYRGGNEKLFF
TRBJ2-1,few,TRBV2,-,TGTGCCAGCAGTCGGGGGTTAGGTGAGCAGTTCTTC,CASSRGLGEQFF
TRBJ2-7,-,TRBV5-1,TRBD1,TGCGCCAGCAGTTCCGGGACAGGCTACGAGCAGTACTTC,CASSSGTGYEQYF
TRBJ2-1,-,TRBV27,TRBD1,TGTGCCAGCAGTTTACCAGGGGGCTACTCCTACAATGAGCAGTTCTTC,CASSLPGGYSYNEQFF
TRBJ1-6,-,TRBV18,TRBD1,TGTGCCAGCTCAGCGGACAGGCCCTCACCCCTCCACTTT,CASSADRPSPLHF
TRBJ1-4,-,TRBV5-1,-,TGCGCCAGCAGCTTGGACGGGTCAGCTAATGAAAAACTGTTTTTT,CASSLDGSANEKLFF
TRBJ1-2,once,TRBV30,TRBD1,TGTGCCTGGGACAGGGGCGGTGGCTACACCTTC,CAWDRGGGYTF
TRBJ1-6,-,TRBV25-1,TRBD1,TGTGCCAGCAGTCCCCTAGGGGGGACAGGGGGCGATTCACCCCTCCACTTT,CASSPLGGTGGDSPLHF
TRBJ1-6,-,TRBV7-6,-,TGTGCCAGCAGCAAACATCTGGAGAATTCACCCCTCCACTTT,CASSKHLENSPLHF
TRBJ1-2,-,TRBV6-6,-,TGTGCCAGCAGTACGATAGGGGCAGGGTATGGCTACACCTTC,CASSTIGAGYGYTF
TRBJ2-1,once,TRBV3-1/TRBV3-2,-,TGTGCCAGCAGCCAAGGAAACCTAGTCAAGTTCTTC,CASSQGNLVKFF
TRBJ2-2,-,TRBV13,TRBD2,TGTGCCAGCAGCTTATTAGCGGGATCGTACACCGGGGAGCTGTTTTTT,CASSLLAGSYTGELFF
TRBJ2-1,-,TRBV25-1,TRBD2,TGTGCCAGCAGTCCCGGGACTAGCGGCGAGCAGTTCTTC,CASSPGTSGEQFF
TRBJ1-1,few,TRBV10-1,TRBD1,TGCGCCACCAGACAGGGGTTGAACACTGAAGCTTTCTTT,CATRQGLNTEAFF
TRBJ2-7,-,TRBV11-2,-,TGTGCCAGCAGCTTAGCGGGGATAGGGGGGGCCGAGCAGTACTTC,CASSLAGIGGAEQYF
TRBJ2-1,-,TRBV3-1/TRBV3-2,TRBD2,TGTGCCAGCAGCCAAGATCTCCTCAGCGGGAGAATCAATGAGCAGTTCTTC,CASSQDLLSGRINEQFF
TRBJ2-1,-,TRBV9,TRBD2,TGTGCCAGCAGCGTAAAAGGACTAGCGAATGAGCAGTTCTTC,CASSVKGLANEQFF
TRBJ2-1,-,TRBV6-4,-,TGTGCCAGCCAGGACTACCCCGGCAATGAGCAGTTCTTC,CASQDYPGNEQFF
TRBJ1-1,-,TRBV4-2,TRBD1,TGTGCCAGCAGCCAAGGCCAGGGGGGCATGAACACTGAAGCTTTCTTT,CASSQGQGGMNTEAFF
TRBJ2-5,-,TRBV21-1,-,TGTGCCAGCAGCAAAGCCTTAAAGTGTAAGGAGGATGAGACCCAGTACTTC,CASSKALKCKEDETQYF
TRBJ2-3,-,TRBV9,-,TGTGCCAGCAGCGTAGGGGGAGCCCAAGGAGATACGCAGTATTTT,CASSVGGAQGDTQYF
TRBJ1-4,-,TRBV2,-,TGTGCTTGCAGCGTATCAGGGGCTAATGAAAAACTGTTTTTT,CACSVSGANEKLFF
TRBJ2-2,-,TRBV4-2,-,TGTGCCAGCAGCCAAGATAGCTCCGGGGAGCTGTTTTTT,CASSQDSSGELFF
TRBJ2-1,-,TRBV15,-,TGTGCCACCAGCACTGATAGCGGCTTTAAGCAGTTCTTC,CATSTDSGFKQFF
TRBJ1-1,-,TRBV6-5,TRBD1,TGTGCCAGCATACTGGGACAGGACACTGAAGCTTTCTTT,CASILGQDTEAFF
TRBJ2-7,-,TRBV28,TRBD1,TGTGCCAGCAGGCAAACAGGGGTCGGCGAGCAGTACTTC,CASRQTGVGEQYF
TRBJ1-2,-,TRBV3-1/TRBV3-2,-,TGTGCCAGCAGCCAATTTGTGAGGGCTAACTATGGCTACACCTTC,CASSQFVRANYGYTF
TRBJ1-4,once,TRBV2,-,TGTGCCAGCAAGTATACAGGGAGTAAACTGTTTTTT,CASKYTGSKLFF
TRBJ2-7,-,TRBV7-2,TRBD2,TGTGCCAGCAGCTTAGAGACTAGCGGGACTTACGAGCAGTACTTC,CASSLETSGTYEQYF
TRBJ1-4,-,TRBV30,-,TGTGCCTGGAGTGTAACTCGGGTAAATGAAAAACTGTTTTTT,CAWSVTRVNEKLFF
TRBJ2-5,-,TRBV5-4,TRBD2,TGTGCCAGCAGCTTGGCGTCTAGCGGGGGCCAAGAGACCCAGTACTTC,CASSLASSGGQETQYF
TRBJ2-7,-,TRBV5-1,TRBD2,TGCGCCAGCAGCTCCCCCTACCAAGTCTCTAGCGGGAGAAGGGAGCAGTACTTC,CASSSPYQVSSGRREQYF